These 22 T cell receptor beta chains originate from one sample sequenced in a study of OX40 agonist ivuxolimab in advanced cancers. This table comes from immunoSEQ multiplex PCR, and its TCRdb copy is limited to in-frame clones, with some not included. The data show about 100,000 clones, with about nine tenths seen just once and 0.31% held by the top ten. Sample: CD4+ or CD8+ T cells sorted from blood, taken in a trial of the OX40 agonist ivuxolimab. These receptors were obtained from an adult with an advanced solid tumor such as melanoma, head and neck, liver or kidney cancer.

The chain links TRBV5-4 to TRBJ2-1; D is perhaps TRBD1 (5 bases). The germline V gene has CDR1 SGHNT and CDR2 YYREEE (reference sequence). The CDR3 loop spans 13 amino acids. Trimming stripped 4 bases from V and 6 bases from J, with 11 bases between. In DNA form, the CDR3 reads TGTGCCAGCAGCCCTGACAGATTCAATGAGCAGTTCTTC. This sequence encodes CASSPDRFNEQFF.

J is TRBJ2-3 and V is TRBV4-3; no definite D call. The CDR3 is made up of 16 amino acids. Looked up from germline, CDR1 is LGHNA and CDR2 is YSLEER. Trimming pared 0 bases from V and 1 base from J, leaving 11 bases between. CDR3 in DNA: TGCGCCAGCAGCCAAGAACTGCCTCCCCGCACAGATACGCAGTATTTT. Residues: CASSQELPPRTDTQYF.

V and J are TRBV5-4 and TRBJ2-7; D unresolved. The CDR3 loop spans 14 amino acids. Per the germline V gene, CDR1 is SGHNT and CDR2 is YYREEE (reference sequence). Deletions cut 2 bases from V and 6 bases from J, with 15 bases between. The CDR3 bases are TGTGCCAGCAGCTTTCAAGGTCCTCTAGGCGAGCAGTACTTC. It encodes CASSFQGPLGEQYF.

V usage is TRBV19 and J usage is TRBJ2-1; the match to TRBD2 covers 12 bases. The ends lost 2 bases at V and 1 base at J; junction bases unmatched: 12. Germline loops: CDR1 LNHDA, CDR2 SQIVND (reference sequence). This CDR3 has 20 residues. The CDR3 region is CASSIPPLRTSGDSYNEQFF. The CDR3 coding sequence is TGTGCCAGTAGTATACCACCCCTTCGGACTAGCGGGGATTCCTACAATGAGCAGTTCTTC.

The V gene is TRBV28, the J gene TRBJ2-7; 9 bases map to TRBD2. The CDR3 consists of 15 residues. V lost 3 bases and J lost 5; bases outside the gene matches: 8. Germline V CDR1 and CDR2: MDHEN, SYDVKM. The CDR3, as DNA: TGTGCCAGCAGTTTTAGGCTAGCGGGGCTCAACGAGCAGTACTTC. It yields the protein CASSFRLAGLNEQYF. The complete variable domain, with remaining parts taken from reference TRBV28 and TRBJ2-7, reads DVKVTQSSRYLVKRTGEKVFLECVQDMDHENMFWYRQDPGLGLRLIYFSYDVKMKEKGDIPEGYSVSREKKERFSLILESASTNQTSMYLCASSFRLAGLNEQYFGPGTRLTVT.

This chain joins TRBV4-2 and TRBJ2-2, with no clear D. Germline CDR1 and CDR2: LGHNA and YNFKEQ. The V end lost 0 bases, the J end lost 6 bases, and 8 bases lay between the germline ends. The CDR3 contains 14 residues. For the CDR3, the DNA is TGTGCCAGCAGCCAAGATCACGGTCCCGGGGAGCTGTTTTTT. It specifies CASSQDHGPGELFF.

This clone came up once. This chain uses TRBV5-6 with TRBJ1-1; TRBD1 agrees at 8 bases. Germline-derived CDR1 and CDR2 are SGHDT and YYEEEE. The V gene end was trimmed by 0 bases and the J gene end by 4 bases; junction bases not matched to a gene: 5. The length of the CDR3 is 15 residues. This CDR3 reads CASSLEAGGFTEAFF. CDR3 bases: TGTGCCAGCAGCTTGGAAGCAGGGGGCTTCACTGAAGCTTTCTTT.

V is TRBV5-1 and J is TRBJ2-2, with a tentative D call TRBD2 (5 bases). Trimming removed 1 base from V and 3 bases from J, with 13 bases in between. The CDR3 runs 16 residues. Germline CDR1 and CDR2: SGHRS and YFSETQ. The CDR3 coding sequence is TGCGCCAGCAGCTTGAGTGTCGGGGTTGACACCGGGGAGCTGTTTTTT. Amino acids: CASSLSVGVDTGELFF.

This clone appeared a single time. The V gene is TRBV18, the J gene TRBJ2-7; D tentatively fits TRBD1 or TRBD2 (5 bases each). Trimming left V 4 bases short and J 2 bases short, with 15 bases between. Germline V gives CDR1 KGHSH, CDR2 LQKENI. The CDR3 is 15 amino acids. Here the CDR3 DNA reads TGTGCCAGCTCACACCCTGGTAGGGGAGCCTACGAGCAGTACTTC. Amino acids: CASSHPGRGAYEQYF.

This rearrangement joins TRBV5-1 to TRBJ2-5, with 7 bases lining up with TRBD1. This CDR3 is built from 17 residues. Germline V CDR1 and CDR2: SGHRS, YFSETQ. The trim removed 0 bases at V and 2 bases at J, leaving 10 bases unmatched. The CDR3 DNA sequence: TGCGCCAGCAGCTTGGTAGACAGGGTATCACTGCAAGAGACCCAGTACTTC. Its translation is CASSLVDRVSLQETQYF.

This rearrangement joins TRBV19 to TRBJ2-7; D not resolved. The germline CDR1 and CDR2 sequences are LNHDA and SQIVND (reference sequence). This CDR3 is 13 amino acids long. Trimming stripped 5 bases from V and 3 bases from J, with 11 bases between. The CDR3 DNA sequence: TGTGCCAGTAGTTGGGGAACACTCTACGAGCAGTACTTC. The encoded protein is CASSWGTLYEQYF.

This chain uses TRBV5-6 with TRBJ1-2; no reliable D call. CDR1 is SGHDT, CDR2 YYEEEE, per germline. The CDR3 spans 15 residues. V was clipped by 4 bases and J by 5 bases, with 18 bases between them. CDR3 loop: CASSKTVLLGYGYTF. CDR3 DNA: TGTGCCAGCAGCAAGACGGTCTTGCTGGGATATGGCTACACCTTC.

The chain has TRBV14 and TRBJ2-3; possibly TRBD2 for D (6 bases). The CDR3 loop spans 15 amino acids. Germline loops: CDR1 SGHDN, CDR2 FVKESK. Trimming cost V 4 bases and J 2 bases, with 13 bases left between them. CDR3 region: CASSLLAGTTDTQYF. CDR3 bases: TGTGCCAGCAGCCTCCTTGCGGGAACCACAGATACGCAGTATTTT.

This rearrangement joins TRBV11-3 to TRBJ2-1; 12 bases align to TRBD1. Germline V gives CDR1 SGHNT, CDR2 YENEEA. After removal of 8 bases from V and 8 bases from J, the junction contained 7 bases not matched to a gene. This CDR3 is 14 amino acids long. The DNA for the CDR3 is TGTGCCAGCGGGGGGACAGGGGGCAGCGATGAGCAGTTCTTC. Residues: CASGGTGGSDEQFF.

This sequence joins TRBV5-6 and TRBJ2-1; 9 bases are a match to TRBD1. This CDR3 comprises 16 residues. J was trimmed by 5 bases and V by 4 bases; bases with no gene match: 10. Germline V gene lookup returns CDR1 SGHDT and CDR2 YYEEEE. CDR3 nucleotide sequence: TGTGCCAGCAGCATAACCGGGACAGGGATCGACAATGAGCAGTTCTTC. Translation gives CASSITGTGIDNEQFF.

The V call is TRBV6-1, the J call TRBJ2-7; 8 bases are a match to TRBD1. Germline CDR1 MNHNS, CDR2 SASEGT. The CDR3 spans 15 residues. The junction had 12 bases not matched to a gene; V was cut back by 6 bases and J by 5 bases. The CDR3 DNA reads TGTGCCAGCAGCCGAGACAGGGGCCAATTGAACGAGCAGTACTTC. It specifies CASSRDRGQLNEQYF.

The rearrangement uses TRBV7-2 and TRBJ1-5; D perhaps matches TRBD1 (6 bases). The V gene lost 4 bases and the J gene lost 1 base, with 11 bases spanning the gap. Germline V gene sequence: CDR1 SGHTA, CDR2 FQGNSA. CDR3 length: 15 amino acids. For the CDR3, the DNA is TGTGCCAGCAGCTCACGGGGGCTGAGCAATCAGCCCCAGCATTTT. It translates to CASSSRGLSNQPQHF.

V gene TRBV7-2 combines with J gene TRBJ2-1; D call uncertain. The V gene's germline CDR1 is SGHTA and CDR2 FQGNSA. V was cut by 5 bases and J by 4 bases, with 15 bases left in between. CDR3 size: 15 residues. The CDR3 loop is CASSPSNGLYNEQFF. As DNA, the CDR3 is TGTGCCAGCAGCCCATCCAATGGGCTGTACAATGAGCAGTTCTTC. The full variable domain, its missing parts supplied by reference TRBV7-2 and TRBJ2-1, is GAGVSQSPSNKVTEKGKDVELRCDPISGHTALYWYRQSLGQGLEFLIYFQGNSAPDKSGLPSDRFSAERTGGSVSTLTIQRTQQEDSAVYLCASSPSNGLYNEQFFGPGTRLTVL.

This sequence joins TRBV5-6 and TRBJ2-6, with D possibly being TRBD1 (5 bases). CDR3 length: 17 residues. V dropped 4 bases and J dropped 4 bases, with 18 bases sitting between them. The germline gives CDR1 SGHDT, CDR2 YYEEEE. The CDR3 reads CASSLQGVGSGANVLTF. Here the CDR3 DNA reads TGTGCCAGCAGCCTGCAAGGGGTGGGTTCCGGGGCCAACGTCCTGACTTTC.

The chain joins TRBV11-1 to TRBJ2-3, with 9 bases lining up with TRBD2. V shed 6 bases, J shed 3 bases, and the junction held 4 bases outside the gene matches. The CDR3 loop spans 14 amino acids. The germline V gene has CDR1 SGHAT and CDR2 FQDESV (reference sequence). Here the CDR3 DNA reads TGTGCCAGCAGTCGTAGCGGGAGAACAGATACGCAGTATTTT. Protein: CASSRSGRTDTQYF.

The chain uses TRBV28 and TRBJ1-2; D gene ambiguous. The CDR3 is 13 amino acids. V gave up 7 bases and J gave up 4 bases, with 13 bases separating them. The germline V gene has CDR1 MDHEN and CDR2 SYDVKM. CDR3 sequence (DNA): TGTGCCAGCAAGGTCATGAACTTCTATGGCTACACCTTC. Encoded protein: CASKVMNFYGYTF.

This chain joins TRBV11-2 and TRBJ1-1; D remains unclear. This CDR3 is 17 amino acids long. V lost 1 base, J lost 0 bases, and 15 bases lay in between. From germline, CDR1 is SGHAT and CDR2 FQNNGV. The CDR3 nucleotides are TGTGCCAGCAGCTTAGGCAGCGCCTGGAGGCTGAACACTGAAGCTTTCTTT. Protein sequence: CASSLGSAWRLNTEAFF.